Each of the 32 T cell receptor beta chains below was sequenced from the same sample in a study of STAT5B mutations in CD4+ large granular lymphocyte leukemia. Here immunoSEQ multiplex PCR was the method, and the copy in TCRdb shows in-frame clones only, minus some. The sample yields about 30,000 clones, less than 75% seen once. The sample consisted of CD4+ T cells from blood buffy coats. The source is a human donor in good health.

V usage is TRBV9 and J usage is TRBJ1-6; no clear D. Germline V CDR1 and CDR2: SGDLS, YYNGEE. Trimming cost V 4 bases and J 10 bases, with 12 bases left between them. This CDR3 spans 13 amino acids. The CDR3 nucleotides are TGTGCCAGCAGCCCCCATACGGACTCACCCCTCCACTTT. Residues: CASSPHTDSPLHF.

The chain recombines TRBV5-4 with TRBJ2-1; no definite D call. The CDR3 runs to 14 residues. CDR1 and CDR2 from the germline V gene are SGHNT and YYREEE (reference sequence). V lost 7 bases, J lost 8 bases, and 19 bases lay in between. CDR3 sequence reads: CASAMKLVGHEQFF. The CDR3 region has the DNA TGTGCCAGCGCGATGAAGCTAGTCGGGCATGAGCAGTTCTTC.

The rearrangement uses TRBV9 and TRBJ1-2; 8 bases are shared with TRBD1. Losses at the gene ends were 6 bases for V and 3 bases for J; bases not matched to a gene: 16. Germline values: CDR1 SGDLS, CDR2 YYNGEE. This CDR3 comprises 17 residues. The CDR3 loop is CASTVGTGRSGDYGYTF. The CDR3 DNA follows: TGTGCCAGCACCGTCGGGACAGGTAGATCGGGGGACTATGGCTACACCTTC.

The chain employs TRBV4-1 and TRBJ2-4; no clear D gene. The germline V gene encodes CDR1 MGHRA and CDR2 YSYEKL. V was trimmed by 0 bases and J by 0 bases, leaving 6 bases between them. This CDR3 has 15 amino acids. CDR3 protein: CASSQEVVAKNIQYF. DNA of the CDR3: TGCGCCAGCAGCCAAGAGGTGGTAGCCAAAAACATTCAGTACTTC.

The rearrangement links TRBV9 to TRBJ1-1; D possibly corresponds to TRBD1 (6 bases). Trimming left V 2 bases short and J 1 base short, with 6 bases between. CDR3 length: 13 amino acids. Germline-derived CDR1 and CDR2 are SGDLS and YYNGEE. CDR3 bases: TGTGCCAGCAGCGTGACAGGGAACACTGAAGCTTTCTTT. It encodes CASSVTGNTEAFF.

The chain carries TRBV11-1 and TRBJ2-6; 7 bases line up with TRBD1. Germline V gene lookup returns CDR1 SGHAT and CDR2 FQDESV (reference sequence). Trimming removed 5 bases from V and 0 bases from J; junction bases left unmatched: 13. The CDR3 has 19 residues. CDR3 sequence reads: CASSLRPGQSFSGANVLTF. Written as DNA, the CDR3 is TGTGCCAGCAGCCTGAGGCCGGGACAGAGTTTCTCTGGGGCCAACGTCCTGACTTTC.

The chain carries TRBV11-2 and TRBJ2-3; possible D gene TRBD2, 6 bases. The CDR3 totals 12 residues. V was pared by 5 bases and J by 3 bases, with 6 bases between. The germline CDR1 and CDR2 sequences are SGHAT and FQNNGV. CDR3 loop: CASSRGTDTQYF. The CDR3 nucleotides read TGTGCCAGCAGCCGGGGGACAGATACGCAGTATTTT.

V and J are TRBV6-4 and TRBJ2-7; D may correspond to TRBD1 or TRBD2 (5 bases each). CDR1 is MRHNA and CDR2 is SNTAGT in the germline V gene. This CDR3 comprises 15 residues. The V end was cut by 0 bases, the J end by 3 bases, with 12 bases between. The CDR3 spells CASSDSPGPNYEQYF. CDR3 nucleotides: TGTGCCAGCAGTGACTCCCCGGGACCAAACTACGAGCAGTACTTC.

This clone has only a few counts. The chain couples TRBV28 to TRBJ1-1; D is possibly TRBD1 (6 bases). The V end was cut by 5 bases, the J end by 6 bases, with 16 bases between. The CDR3 totals 14 residues. In germline, CDR1 is MDHEN, CDR2 SYDVKM. DNA of the CDR3: TGTGCCAGCAGTCGGAACAGGGATGGCCCTGAAGCTTTCTTT. It encodes CASSRNRDGPEAFF.

The chain's CDR3 is CAWRRDNSPLHF. In DNA, the CDR3 is TGTGCCTGGAGGCGAGATAATTCACCCCTCCACTTT. V gene TRBV30 combines with J gene TRBJ1-6; no definite D call. The V gene's germline CDR1 is GTSNPN and CDR2 SVGIG (reference sequence). The length of the CDR3 is 12 residues. V was pared by 3 bases and J by 5 bases, with 5 bases between.

The genes are TRBV28 and TRBJ1-5; D might be TRBD1 (6 bases). Trimming removed 2 bases at V and 5 bases at J, with 13 bases between. This CDR3 spans 15 amino acids. The germline gives CDR1 MDHEN, CDR2 SYDVKM. The CDR3 DNA reads TGTGCCAGCAGTTTAGGTCGGGGGGCACATCAGCCCCAGCATTTT. Protein product: CASSLGRGAHQPQHF.

This chain links TRBV7-2 with TRBJ1-2, with a possible D match to TRBD1 (5 bases). V was pared by 5 bases and J by 3 bases, with 19 bases between. From germline, CDR1 is SGHTA and CDR2 FQGNSA. The CDR3 runs 16 residues. The CDR3 sequence: CASSRWMGVGDYGYTF. Written as DNA, the CDR3 is TGTGCCAGCAGCCGTTGGATGGGGGTCGGAGACTATGGCTACACCTTC.

The chain uses TRBV4-1 and TRBJ2-5; D is ambiguous. Looked up from germline, CDR1 is MGHRA and CDR2 is YSYEKL. The germline V and J ends were trimmed by 1 base and 2 bases, with 8 bases remaining between them. This CDR3 contains 14 residues. CDR3 amino acids: CASSQVGPQETQYF. The CDR3, as DNA: TGCGCCAGCAGCCAAGTAGGACCACAAGAGACCCAGTACTTC.

The CDR3 sequence is CASSRTGLAGVPGFDTQYF. The CDR3 DNA reads as TGTGCCAGCAGTAGAACGGGACTAGCGGGGGTGCCGGGATTCGATACGCAGTATTTT. This rearrangement joins TRBV9 to TRBJ2-3; TRBD2 matches 14 bases. This CDR3 has 19 residues. From germline, CDR1 is SGDLS and CDR2 YYNGEE. Trimming cost V 5 bases and J 6 bases; bases outside gene matches: 17.

This chain connects TRBV30 to TRBJ2-1, with a weak D call TRBD2 (6 bases). The germline gives CDR1 GTSNPN, CDR2 SVGIG (reference sequence). The CDR3 loop spans 14 amino acids. V was pared by 4 bases and J by 4 bases, with 14 bases between. CDR3 sequence (DNA): TGTGCCTGGATAAGGTCTAGCGCTTACAATGAGCAGTTCTTC. As protein: CAWIRSSAYNEQFF.

The rearrangement joins TRBV6-1 to TRBJ2-5; perhaps TRBD2 as D (5 bases). Trimming pared 6 bases from V and 5 bases from J, leaving 19 bases between. The CDR3 runs 15 residues. Per the germline V gene, CDR1 is MNHNS and CDR2 is SASEGT. The CDR3 region is CASSRFTGRGETQYF. In DNA form, the CDR3 reads TGTGCCAGCAGCCGATTCACTGGACGAGGGGAGACCCAGTACTTC.

The CDR3 DNA reads TGTGCCAGCAGCTCATCGAGAGGGAACTATGGCTACACCTTC. Translating gives CASSSSRGNYGYTF. V usage is TRBV7-2 and J usage is TRBJ1-2; no clear D. Germline assignment: CDR1 SGHTA and CDR2 FQGNSA. Trimming pared 4 bases from V and 2 bases from J, leaving 11 bases between. This CDR3 comprises 14 residues.

The rearrangement links TRBV28 to TRBJ1-2; no definite D call. The CDR3 consists of 14 residues. Trimming removed 5 bases from V and 5 bases from J, with 15 bases in between. The germline V gene encodes CDR1 MDHEN and CDR2 SYDVKM. The CDR3 region has the DNA TGTGCCAGCAGTACCCCCCGGGAAACATATGGCTACACCTTC. It is translated as CASSTPRETYGYTF.

The chain employs TRBV28 and TRBJ2-7; a possible D gene is TRBD1 (5 bases). V was pared by 3 bases and J by 3 bases, with 15 bases between. This CDR3 is 15 amino acids long. The germline V gene encodes CDR1 MDHEN and CDR2 SYDVKM. CDR3 nucleotide sequence: TGTGCCAGCAGTTTTGCAGGGCGCTTTATCTACGAGCAGTACTTC. This translates into CASSFAGRFIYEQYF.

This rearrangement joins TRBV7-8 to TRBJ2-3; the D is unclear. Germline lookup yields CDR1 SGHVS and CDR2 FQNEAQ. The CDR3 has 15 residues. Trimming pared 1 base from V and 1 base from J, leaving 9 bases between. CDR3 DNA sequence: TGTGCCAGCAGCTTAGGTGTCTCCCGCACAGATACGCAGTATTTT. It codes for CASSLGVSRTDTQYF.

The chain employs TRBV4-1 and TRBJ1-6, with D tentatively TRBD1 (6 bases). The CDR3 contains 15 residues. With 0 bases removed from V and 7 bases from J, the gap between germline ends came to 10 bases. Germline CDR1 and CDR2: MGHRA and YSYEKL. The CDR3 nucleotides read TGCGCCAGCAGCCAAGACGACAGGCGGAATTCACCCCTCCACTTT. It is translated as CASSQDDRRNSPLHF.

The chain links TRBV6-5 to TRBJ1-2; weak D call: TRBD1 (5 bases). V was clipped by 6 bases and J by 5 bases, with 16 bases between them. This CDR3 has 14 amino acids. CDR1 MNHEY and CDR2 SVGAGI come from the germline V gene. This CDR3 reads CASRIRTNLYGYTF. CDR3 nucleotide sequence: TGTGCCAGCAGAATTAGGACAAACCTATATGGCTACACCTTC.

This chain uses TRBV2 with TRBJ2-3; 9 bases map to TRBD2. Germline V gives CDR1 SNHLY, CDR2 FYNNEI. The CDR3 is 15 amino acids. Trimming at V came to 6 bases and at J to 4 bases, leaving 8 bases not matched to a gene. CDR3 sequence (DNA): TGTGCCAGCAGGACCGGGGCGGGGGGGCCAGATACGCAGTATTTT. Protein: CASRTGAGGPDTQYF.

The V call is TRBV30, the J call TRBJ2-7; no definite D call. The CDR3 runs to 15 residues. V was shortened by 2 bases and J by 0 bases, with 14 bases between the two germline ends. Per the germline V gene, CDR1 is GTSNPN and CDR2 is SVGIG (reference sequence). The CDR3 sequence: CAWSPIGLSSYEQYF. CDR3 coding DNA: TGTGCCTGGAGTCCGATCGGGTTAAGCTCCTACGAGCAGTACTTC.

The chain employs TRBV2 and TRBJ2-3; 15 positions agree with TRBD2. The CDR3 is made up of 17 amino acids. V lost 10 bases and J lost 0; bases outside the gene matches: 8. Germline CDR1 reads SNHLY; CDR2 reads FYNNEI. The CDR3 protein is CATFGTSGGPSTDTQYF. Written as DNA, the CDR3 is TGTGCCACCTTCGGGACTAGCGGGGGGCCCAGCACAGATACGCAGTATTTT.

The CDR3 region is CASSLGSGGPTDTQYF. The CDR3 nucleotides read TGTGCCAGCAGCTTAGGTAGCGGGGGCCCCACAGATACGCAGTATTTT. The chain recombines TRBV7-6 with TRBJ2-3; the match to TRBD2 covers 9 bases. The CDR3 runs to 16 residues. V was clipped by 1 base and J by 2 bases; unmatched bases: 4. CDR1 is SGHVS, CDR2 FNYEAQ, per germline.

The J gene is TRBJ1-2, the V gene TRBV18; D perhaps matches TRBD1 (5 bases). CDR1 and CDR2 from the germline V gene are KGHSH and LQKENI. The ends were cut back, 2 bases at V and 6 bases at J, with 10 bases in the middle. The CDR3 runs 13 residues. DNA for the CDR3: TGTGCCAGCTCACCAAACGTCAGGGATGGCTACACCTTC. Translation gives CASSPNVRDGYTF.

This chain uses TRBV28 with TRBJ1-5; D possibly corresponds to TRBD1 (6 bases). Germline CDR1 reads MDHEN; CDR2 reads SYDVKM. The V gene lost 7 bases and the J gene lost 6 bases, with 16 bases spanning the gap. The CDR3 contains 14 residues. The chain's CDR3 is CASTAPGGGQPQHF. CDR3 DNA sequence: TGTGCCAGCACCGCCCCCGGGGGCGGTCAGCCCCAGCATTTT.

The chain joins TRBV5-4 to TRBJ2-7; 10 positions match TRBD1. CDR1 is SGHNT, CDR2 YYREEE, per germline (reference sequence). The V segment lost 7 bases and the J segment 2 bases; nucleotides outside the gene matches: 9. This CDR3 has 15 amino acids. In nucleotides, the CDR3 is TGTGCCAGCCGTCGCACCGGGACAGGGGCCTACGAGCAGTACTTC. Protein: CASRRTGTGAYEQYF.

This sequence joins TRBV10-2 and TRBJ2-2; 14 nucleotides agree with TRBD2. The CDR3 is made up of 18 amino acids. CDR1 and CDR2 (germline): WSHSY, SAAADI. Trimming cost V 4 bases and J 0 bases; bases outside gene matches: 4. CDR3 protein: CASSVTSGGAANTGELFF. CDR3 DNA: TGCGCCAGCAGTGTGACTAGCGGGGGGGCCGCGAACACCGGGGAGCTGTTTTTT.

The V call is TRBV28, the J call TRBJ1-2; a weak D match, TRBD1 (6 bases). Germline lookup yields CDR1 MDHEN and CDR2 SYDVKM. The CDR3 has 14 amino acids. The V end lost 5 bases, the J end lost 7 bases, and 17 bases lay between the germline ends. Written as DNA, the CDR3 is TGTGCCAGCAGTACGCAGACAGGAGAGGCTGGCTACACCTTC. It is translated as CASSTQTGEAGYTF.

By sample fraction, this clone is medium-sized (0.01 to 0.1%). The rearrangement uses TRBV27 and TRBJ1-4; D gene ambiguous. In germline, CDR1 is MNHEY, CDR2 SMNVEV (reference sequence). The CDR3 covers 15 residues. Trimming took off 4 bases at V and 5 bases at J, with 14 bases between the two ends. The CDR3, as DNA: TGTGCCAGCAGTTCCGGAGAGACGGCGAATGAAAAACTGTTTTTT. It specifies CASSSGETANEKLFF. The entire variable domain, with the rest obtained from reference TRBV27 and TRBJ1-4, is as follows: EAQVTQNPRYLITVTGKKLTVTCSQNMNHEYMSWYRQDPGLGLRQIYYSMNVEVTDKGDVPEGYKVSRKEKRNFPLILESPSPNQTSLYFCASSSGETANEKLFFGSGTQLSVL.